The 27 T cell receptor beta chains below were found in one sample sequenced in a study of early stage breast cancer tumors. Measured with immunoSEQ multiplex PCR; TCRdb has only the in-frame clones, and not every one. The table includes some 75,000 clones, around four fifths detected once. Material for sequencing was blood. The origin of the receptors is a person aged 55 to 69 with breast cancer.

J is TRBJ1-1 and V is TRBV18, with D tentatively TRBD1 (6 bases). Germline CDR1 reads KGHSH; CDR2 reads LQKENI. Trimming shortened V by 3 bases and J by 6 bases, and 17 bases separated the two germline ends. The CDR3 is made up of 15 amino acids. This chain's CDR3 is CASSPIRGQLAEAFF. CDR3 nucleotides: TGTGCCAGCTCACCCATCCGGGGGCAACTGGCTGAAGCTTTCTTT. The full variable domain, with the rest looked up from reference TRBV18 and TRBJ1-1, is NAGVMQNPRHLVRRRGQEARLRCSPMKGHSHVYWYRQLPEEGLKFMVYLQKENIIDESGMPKERFSAEFPKEGPSILRIQQVVRGDSAAYFCASSPIRGQLAEAFFGQGTRLTVV.

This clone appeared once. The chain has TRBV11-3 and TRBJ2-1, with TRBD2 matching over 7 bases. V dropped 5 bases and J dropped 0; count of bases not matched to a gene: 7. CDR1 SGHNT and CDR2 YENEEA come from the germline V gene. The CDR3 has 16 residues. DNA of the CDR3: TGTGCCAGCAGCACCGGGACTACGAGCTCCTACAATGAGCAGTTCTTC. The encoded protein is CASSTGTTSSYNEQFF.

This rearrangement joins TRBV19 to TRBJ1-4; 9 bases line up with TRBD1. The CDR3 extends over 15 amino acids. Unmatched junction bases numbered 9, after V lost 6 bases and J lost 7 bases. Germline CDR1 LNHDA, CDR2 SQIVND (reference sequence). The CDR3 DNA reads TGTGCCAGTAGGGTCCCAGAGGACAGGGGTGAAAAACTGTTTTTT. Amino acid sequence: CASRVPEDRGEKLFF.

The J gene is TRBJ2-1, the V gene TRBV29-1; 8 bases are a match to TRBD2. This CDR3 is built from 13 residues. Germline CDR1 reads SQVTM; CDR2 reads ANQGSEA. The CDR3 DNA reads TGCAGTGCTACCCCTAGACTAGCGAATGAGCAGTTCTTC. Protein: CSATPRLANEQFF.

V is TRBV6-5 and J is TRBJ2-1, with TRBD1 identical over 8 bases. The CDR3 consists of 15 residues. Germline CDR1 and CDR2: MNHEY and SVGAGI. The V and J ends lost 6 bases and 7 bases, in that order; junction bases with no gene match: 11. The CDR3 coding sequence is TGTGCCAGCAGCCTGACAGGGGACGCTGGGAATGAGCAGTTCTTC. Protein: CASSLTGDAGNEQFF.

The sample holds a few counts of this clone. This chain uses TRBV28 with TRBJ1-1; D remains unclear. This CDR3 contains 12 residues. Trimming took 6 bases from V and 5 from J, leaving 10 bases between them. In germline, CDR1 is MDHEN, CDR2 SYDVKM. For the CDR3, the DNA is TGTGCCAGCAGCGGAGGAAGGACTGAAGCTTTCTTT. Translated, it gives CASSGGRTEAFF.

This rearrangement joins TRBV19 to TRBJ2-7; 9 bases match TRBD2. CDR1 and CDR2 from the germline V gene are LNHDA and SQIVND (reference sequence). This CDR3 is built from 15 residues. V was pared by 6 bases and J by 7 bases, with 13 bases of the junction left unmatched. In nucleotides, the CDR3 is TGTGCCAGTAGACAAACCTGGGGAGCGGGAGGAGAGCAGTACTTC. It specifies CASRQTWGAGGEQYF. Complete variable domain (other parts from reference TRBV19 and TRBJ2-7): DGGITQSPKYLFRKEGQNVTLSCEQNLNHDAMYWYRQDPGQGLRLIYYSQIVNDFQKGDIAEGYSVSREKKESFPLTVTSAQKNPTAFYLCASRQTWGAGGEQYFGPGTRLTVT.

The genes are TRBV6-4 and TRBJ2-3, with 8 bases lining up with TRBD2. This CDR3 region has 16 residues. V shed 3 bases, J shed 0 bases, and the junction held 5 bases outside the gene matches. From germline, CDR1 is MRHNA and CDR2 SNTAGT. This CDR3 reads CASSEAGGASTDTQYF. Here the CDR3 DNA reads TGTGCCAGCAGTGAAGCCGGGGGGGCTAGCACAGATACGCAGTATTTT.

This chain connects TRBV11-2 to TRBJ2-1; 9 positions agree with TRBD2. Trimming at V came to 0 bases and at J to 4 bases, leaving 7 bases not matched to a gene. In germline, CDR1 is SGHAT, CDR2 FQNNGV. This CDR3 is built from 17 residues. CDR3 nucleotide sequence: TGTGCCAGCAGCTTAGACTCAGCGGGAGGTGGGTACAATGAGCAGTTCTTC. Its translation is CASSLDSAGGGYNEQFF.

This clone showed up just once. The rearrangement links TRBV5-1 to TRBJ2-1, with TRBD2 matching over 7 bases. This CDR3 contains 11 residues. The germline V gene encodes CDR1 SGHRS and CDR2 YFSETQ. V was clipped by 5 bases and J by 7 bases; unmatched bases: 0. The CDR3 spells CASRGGNEQFF. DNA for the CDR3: TGCGCCAGCAGGGGAGGGAATGAGCAGTTCTTC.

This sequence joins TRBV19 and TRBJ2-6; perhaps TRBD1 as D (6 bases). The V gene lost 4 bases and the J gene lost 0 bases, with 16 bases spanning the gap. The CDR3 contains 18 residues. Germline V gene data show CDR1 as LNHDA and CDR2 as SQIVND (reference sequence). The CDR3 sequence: CASSKGYRATSGANVLTF. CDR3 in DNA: TGTGCCAGTAGTAAGGGCTACAGGGCAACCTCTGGGGCCAACGTCCTGACTTTC.

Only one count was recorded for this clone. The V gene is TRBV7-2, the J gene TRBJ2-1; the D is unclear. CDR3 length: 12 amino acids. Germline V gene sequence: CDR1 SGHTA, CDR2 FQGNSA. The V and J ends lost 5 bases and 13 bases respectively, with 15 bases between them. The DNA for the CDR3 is TGTGCCAGCAGCCCGACCAGATCTCGTCAGTTCTTC. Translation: CASSPTRSRQFF.

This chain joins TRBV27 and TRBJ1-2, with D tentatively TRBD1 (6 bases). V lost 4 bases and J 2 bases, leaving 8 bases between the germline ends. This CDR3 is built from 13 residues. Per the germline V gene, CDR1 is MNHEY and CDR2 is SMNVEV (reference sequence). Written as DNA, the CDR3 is TGTGCCAGCAGTTGGGGGCGGAACTATGGCTACACCTTC. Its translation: CASSWGRNYGYTF.

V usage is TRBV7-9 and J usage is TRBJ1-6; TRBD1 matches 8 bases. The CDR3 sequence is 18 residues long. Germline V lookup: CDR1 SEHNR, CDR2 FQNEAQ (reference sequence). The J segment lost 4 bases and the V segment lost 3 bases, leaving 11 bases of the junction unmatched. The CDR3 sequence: CASSFPPGTGGYNSPLHF. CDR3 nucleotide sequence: TGTGCCAGCAGCTTTCCTCCCGGGACAGGAGGGTATAATTCACCCCTCCACTTT.

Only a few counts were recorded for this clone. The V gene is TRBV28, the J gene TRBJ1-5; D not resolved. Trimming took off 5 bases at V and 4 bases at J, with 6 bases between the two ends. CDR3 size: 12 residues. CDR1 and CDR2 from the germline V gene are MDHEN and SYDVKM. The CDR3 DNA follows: TGTGCCAGCAGTGCCGAGAATCAGCCCCAGCATTTT. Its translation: CASSAENQPQHF.

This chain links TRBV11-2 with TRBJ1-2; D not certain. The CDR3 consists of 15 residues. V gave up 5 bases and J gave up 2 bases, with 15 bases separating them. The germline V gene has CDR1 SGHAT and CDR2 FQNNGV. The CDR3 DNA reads TGTGCCAGCAGCCAACGAGAAGGACTCAACTATGGCTACACCTTC. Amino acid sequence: CASSQREGLNYGYTF.

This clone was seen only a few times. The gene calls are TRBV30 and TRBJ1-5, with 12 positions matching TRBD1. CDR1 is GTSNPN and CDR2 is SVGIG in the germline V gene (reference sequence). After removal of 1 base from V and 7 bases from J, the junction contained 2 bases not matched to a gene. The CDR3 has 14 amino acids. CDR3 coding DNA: TGTGCCTGGAGTGGAGGGACAGGGGGCCAGCCCCAGCATTTT. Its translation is CAWSGGTGGQPQHF.

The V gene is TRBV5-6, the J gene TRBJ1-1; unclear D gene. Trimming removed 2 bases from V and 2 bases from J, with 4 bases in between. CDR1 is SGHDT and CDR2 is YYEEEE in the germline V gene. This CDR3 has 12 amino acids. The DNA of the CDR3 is TGTGCCAGCAGCTTTGGTAACACTGAAGCTTTCTTT. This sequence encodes CASSFGNTEAFF.

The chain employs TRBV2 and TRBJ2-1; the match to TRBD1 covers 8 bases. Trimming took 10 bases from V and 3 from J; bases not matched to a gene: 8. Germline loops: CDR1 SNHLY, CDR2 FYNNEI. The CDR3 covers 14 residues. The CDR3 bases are TGTGCCACCCCAGGGGGCTTAGGCTACAATGAGCAGTTCTTC. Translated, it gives CATPGGLGYNEQFF.

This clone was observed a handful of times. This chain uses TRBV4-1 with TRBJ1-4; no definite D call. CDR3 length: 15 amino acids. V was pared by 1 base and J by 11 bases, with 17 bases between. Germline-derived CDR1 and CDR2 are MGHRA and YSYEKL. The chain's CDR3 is CASSQGQPSDGKLFF. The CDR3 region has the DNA TGCGCCAGCAGCCAAGGACAACCAAGTGATGGGAAACTGTTTTTT.

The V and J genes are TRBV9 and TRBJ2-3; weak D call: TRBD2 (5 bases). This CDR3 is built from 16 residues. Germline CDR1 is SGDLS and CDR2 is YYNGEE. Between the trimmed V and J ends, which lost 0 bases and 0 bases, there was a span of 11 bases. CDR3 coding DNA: TGTGCCAGCAGCGTAGCGGCTAGCCCTAGCACAGATACGCAGTATTTT. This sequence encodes CASSVAASPSTDTQYF.

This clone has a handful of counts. Written as DNA, the CDR3 is TGTGCCAGCAGAGATGAAAAACTGTTTTTT. This gives the protein CASRDEKLFF. The genes are TRBV2 and TRBJ1-4; D call uncertain. CDR3 length: 10 amino acids. Trimming pared 6 bases from V and 6 bases from J, leaving 2 bases between. CDR1 SNHLY and CDR2 FYNNEI come from the germline V gene.

The CDR3 DNA reads as TGTGCCATCAGTGAGTCCAGACAGGGTAACACTGAAGCTTTCTTT. Translation gives CAISESRQGNTEAFF. V usage is TRBV10-3 and J usage is TRBJ1-1; 7 nucleotides agree with TRBD1. V trimming: 0 bases; J trimming: 2 bases; junction bases outside the gene matches: 3. CDR1 and CDR2 (germline): ENHRY, SYGVKD. The CDR3 spans 15 residues.

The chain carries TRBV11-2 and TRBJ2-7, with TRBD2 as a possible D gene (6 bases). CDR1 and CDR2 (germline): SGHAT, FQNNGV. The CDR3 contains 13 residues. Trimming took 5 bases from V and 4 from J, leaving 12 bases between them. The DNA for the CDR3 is TGTGCCAGCAGCAACGCACGGGGGTACGAGCAGTACTTC. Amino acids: CASSNARGYEQYF.

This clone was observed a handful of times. The DNA for the CDR3 is TGCGCCAGCAGCCAAGATCAAACTAGCGGGACGAAATACTTC. It is translated as CASSQDQTSGTKYF. J is TRBJ2-7 and V is TRBV4-3; 10 nucleotides line up with TRBD2. Per the germline V gene, CDR1 is LGHNA and CDR2 is YSLEER. The junction had 9 bases not matched to a gene; V was cut back by 0 bases and J by 13 bases. This CDR3 is 14 amino acids long.

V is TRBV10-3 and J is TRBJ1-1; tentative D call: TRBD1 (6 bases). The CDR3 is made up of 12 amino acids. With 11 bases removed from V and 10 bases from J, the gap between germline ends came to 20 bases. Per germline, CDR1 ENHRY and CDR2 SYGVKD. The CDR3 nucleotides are TGTGCCCTTAGGGGGGCCGGTGGTGTAGCTTTCTTT. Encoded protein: CALRGAGGVAFF.

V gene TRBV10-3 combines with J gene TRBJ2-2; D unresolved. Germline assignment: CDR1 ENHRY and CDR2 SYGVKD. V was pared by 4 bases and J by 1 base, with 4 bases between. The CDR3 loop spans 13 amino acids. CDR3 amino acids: CAISGQNTGELFF. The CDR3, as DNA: TGTGCCATCAGTGGACAGAACACCGGGGAGCTGTTTTTT.